What follows are 32 T cell receptor beta chains derived from one specimen sequenced in a study of blood T cell repertoires in COVID-19 (TCRdb year 2020). Preparation of the library involved the immunoSEQ multiplex PCR assay. TCRdb's version of the immuneACCESS table is confined to in-frame rearrangements and falls short of the full clone set. An unresolved V gene accounts for under half of the shortfall where checked; the remainder is of unknown origin. This sample has fewer than 300,000 clones in its table, and 88% of those were observed once. Roughly 1.2% of the sample belongs to the ten largest clones. Material: PBMCs or T cells enriched from blood (not recorded which). The receptors were sampled from a woman between 35 and 50 years old with acute COVID-19.

The CDR3: CASSAGGGGATNEKLFF. In DNA form, the CDR3 reads TGCGCCAGCAGTGCTGGTGGTGGCGGTGCAACTAATGAAAAACTGTTTTTT. The chain carries TRBV10-1 and TRBJ1-4; the D is unclear. The CDR3 runs to 17 residues. V lost 4 bases and J lost 0, with 15 bases in between. In germline, CDR1 is WNHNN, CDR2 SYGVQD (reference sequence).

The chain recombines TRBV4-1 with TRBJ2-7, with 8 bases lining up with TRBD2. The CDR3 has 17 residues. The junction had 13 bases not matched to a gene; V was cut back by 3 bases and J by 3 bases. The V gene's germline CDR1 is MGHRA and CDR2 YSYEKL. Written as DNA, the CDR3 is TGCGCCAGCAGCCAGGGACCTGGACTAGCTGACTACTACGAGCAGTACTTC. Protein sequence: CASSQGPGLADYYEQYF.

CDR3 in DNA: TGTGCCAGCAATCCCAGTTGGGCTAGCGGGAGGGAAACAGATACGCAGTATTTT. It encodes CASNPSWASGRETDTQYF. The chain is built from TRBV6-4 and TRBJ2-3; 12 positions match TRBD2. V lost 7 bases to trimming and J lost 3 bases; unmatched junction nucleotides: 14. The CDR3 totals 18 residues. Per germline, CDR1 MRHNA and CDR2 SNTAGT.

J is TRBJ1-1 and V is TRBV9, with 7 bases identical to TRBD1. CDR1 and CDR2 from the germline V gene are SGDLS and YYNGEE. Unmatched junction bases numbered 8, after V lost 3 bases and J lost 0 bases. The CDR3 totals 16 residues. The CDR3 sequence: CASSESGGLLNTEAFF. The CDR3 DNA is TGTGCCAGCAGCGAATCAGGGGGTTTATTGAACACTGAAGCTTTCTTT.

This clone was picked up a small number of times. The J gene is TRBJ2-7, the V gene TRBV5-4; 7 nucleotides match TRBD1. V trimming: 3 bases; J trimming: 0 bases; junction bases outside the gene matches: 6. The CDR3 has 15 residues. Germline lookup yields CDR1 SGHNT and CDR2 YYREEE (reference sequence). Here the CDR3 reads CASSSMGQSSYEQYV. The CDR3 nucleotides read TGTGCCAGCAGCTCTATGGGACAGTCCTCCTACGAGCAGTACGTC.

V and J are TRBV27 and TRBJ2-1; D perhaps matches TRBD1 (5 bases). Germline loops: CDR1 MNHEY, CDR2 SMNVEV (reference sequence). This CDR3 has 15 amino acids. V was pared by 2 bases and J by 2 bases, with 10 bases between. The CDR3 is CASSLRSGPYNEQFF. The CDR3 nucleotides are TGTGCCAGCAGTTTAAGATCAGGGCCCTACAATGAGCAGTTCTTC.

CDR3 amino acids: CASRSIKTREAFF. DNA for the CDR3: TGTGCCAGCCGGAGTATTAAGACCCGAGAAGCTTTCTTT. The chain carries TRBV7-8 and TRBJ1-1, with D unresolved. The CDR3 contains 13 residues. The V gene's germline CDR1 is SGHVS and CDR2 FQNEAQ. Trimming cost V 8 bases and J 8 bases, with 18 bases left between them.

CDR3 DNA: TGTGCCAGCAGTACTAGCGGCCCTGAGCAGTTCTTC. Protein product: CASSTSGPEQFF. V is TRBV7-2 and J is TRBJ2-1; TRBD2 agrees at 8 bases. V was pared by 6 bases and J by 9 bases, with 4 bases of the junction left unmatched. Germline CDR1 is SGHTA and CDR2 is FQGNSA. This CDR3 has 12 amino acids.

The V and J genes are TRBV24-1 and TRBJ2-1, with TRBD1 matching over 7 bases. Unmatched junction bases numbered 20, after V lost 4 bases and J lost 6 bases. CDR1 is KGHDR and CDR2 is SFDVKD in the germline V gene. The CDR3 is 19 residues long. The CDR3 nucleotides are TGTGCCACCAGTGACACTAGGGGGCAGGGCACTGACCCTGGCAATGAGCAGTTCTTC. Protein: CATSDTRGQGTDPGNEQFF.

This chain connects TRBV12-3 or TRBV12-4 to TRBJ1-5; unclear D gene. V was clipped by 4 bases and J by 11 bases, with 12 bases between them. CDR3 length: 12 amino acids. CDR3 residues: CASSSTDRSQHF. The CDR3 DNA reads TGTGCCAGCAGTTCTACAGACCGGTCCCAGCATTTT.

The chain employs TRBV7-9 and TRBJ2-1, with 7 bases identical to TRBD1. Looked up from germline, CDR1 is SEHNR and CDR2 is FQNEAQ (reference sequence). The CDR3 runs to 14 residues. The ends lost 5 bases at V and 7 bases at J; junction bases unmatched: 8. The chain's CDR3 is CASSARLQGNEQFF. The CDR3 DNA is TGTGCCAGCAGCGCCCGACTACAGGGGAATGAGCAGTTCTTC. The full variable domain, its missing parts supplied by reference TRBV7-9 and TRBJ2-1, is DTGVSQNPRHKITKRGQNVTFRCDPISEHNRLYWYRQTLGQGPEFLTYFQNEAQLEKSRLLSDRFSAERPKGSFSTLEIQRTEQGDSAMYLCASSARLQGNEQFFGPGTRLTVL.

This rearrangement joins TRBV9 to TRBJ2-3, with TRBD1 as a possible D gene (5 bases). Germline V lookup: CDR1 SGDLS, CDR2 YYNGEE. With 4 bases removed from V and 0 bases from J, the gap between germline ends came to 21 bases. The CDR3 has 18 amino acids. Written as DNA, the CDR3 is TGTGCCAGCAGCCCGCCCGAGAACAGGTTCCCTAGCACAGATACGCAGTATTTT. Encoded protein: CASSPPENRFPSTDTQYF.

The chain couples TRBV19 to TRBJ1-6, with D maybe TRBD1 (6 bases). V shed 3 bases and J shed 6 bases, with 15 bases lying between them. Germline assignment: CDR1 LNHDA and CDR2 SQIVND (reference sequence). This CDR3 region has 16 residues. CDR3 sequence: CASSIQYRDPNSPLHF. Written as DNA, the CDR3 is TGTGCCAGTAGTATCCAATACAGGGATCCTAATTCACCCCTCCACTTT.

The DNA of the CDR3 is TGTGCCAGCAGACCGGGACAGAGAAGTGACTATGGCTACACCTTC. This translates into CASRPGQRSDYGYTF. The J gene is TRBJ1-2, the V gene TRBV6-5, with TRBD1 identical over 7 bases. This CDR3 contains 15 residues. V shed 6 bases and J 3 bases; nucleotides not matched to a gene: 10. CDR1 and CDR2 (germline): MNHEY, SVGAGI.

This chain links TRBV27 with TRBJ2-3; 8 bases are shared with TRBD1. Germline V gene lookup returns CDR1 MNHEY and CDR2 SMNVEV (reference sequence). The CDR3 length is 16 residues. With 8 bases clipped from V and 3 bases from J, the junction kept 13 bases outside the gene matches. In nucleotides, the CDR3 is TGTGCCAGCGGAGAATTTTGGACAGGGCTGACAGATACGCAGTATTTT. Its translation: CASGEFWTGLTDTQYF.

This chain uses TRBV24-1 with TRBJ2-3; 9 nucleotides line up with TRBD2. J gave up 3 bases and V 4 bases, and 19 bases lay outside the gene matches. The CDR3 has 20 amino acids. Germline V gene data show CDR1 as KGHDR and CDR2 as SFDVKD. CDR3 DNA: TGTGCCACCAGTGAACGAATCACAGGGGTACGGCGGGAGGGGACAGATACGCAGTATTTT. Translated: CATSERITGVRREGTDTQYF.

This clone was observed once. This chain links TRBV5-1 with TRBJ2-5, with 9 bases lining up with TRBD1. CDR3 size: 14 residues. V lost 2 bases and J lost 3; bases outside the gene matches: 2. The germline CDR1 and CDR2 sequences are SGHRS and YFSETQ. In DNA, the CDR3 is TGCGCCAGCAGCTTAGGGACAGGGAAAGAGACCCAGTACTTC. Residues: CASSLGTGKETQYF.

The chain joins TRBV5-1 to TRBJ2-7; maybe TRBD2 (6 bases). The CDR3 is made up of 13 amino acids. The V gene's germline CDR1 is SGHRS and CDR2 YFSETQ. V dropped 0 bases and J dropped 6 bases, with 10 bases sitting between them. The CDR3 is CASSLGLGGEQYV. The CDR3 region has the DNA TGCGCCAGCAGCTTGGGTCTCGGGGGCGAGCAGTACGTC.

J is TRBJ2-2 and V is TRBV10-3; D not certain. The germline V gene has CDR1 ENHRY and CDR2 SYGVKD. This CDR3 is built from 16 residues. Trimming stripped 8 bases from V and 0 bases from J, with 16 bases between. The chain's CDR3 is CAILDGKSTNTGELFF. The CDR3 DNA sequence: TGTGCCATCCTAGACGGCAAGAGTACGAACACCGGGGAGCTGTTTTTT.

The chain joins TRBV2 to TRBJ1-1; D perhaps matches TRBD1 (5 bases). CDR1 and CDR2 (germline): SNHLY, FYNNEI. V lost 5 bases, J lost 5 bases, and 24 bases lay in between. This CDR3 is built from 17 residues. The CDR3 nucleotides are TGTGCCAGCAGTACGCCGATAGGCTACGGGGGGGGAACTGAAGCTTTCTTT. Translated: CASSTPIGYGGGTEAFF.

The chain couples TRBV7-9 to TRBJ2-1; 7 positions match TRBD2. There are 14 residues in the CDR3. Germline lookup yields CDR1 SEHNR and CDR2 FQNEAQ (reference sequence). With 4 bases clipped from V and 8 bases from J, the junction kept 8 bases outside the gene matches. Here the CDR3 reads CASSSRLALDEQFF. DNA for the CDR3: TGTGCCAGCAGCTCCAGACTAGCTCTCGATGAGCAGTTCTTC.

This rearrangement joins TRBV27 to TRBJ2-7, with D possibly being TRBD1 (6 bases). V was clipped by 3 bases and J by 4 bases, with 13 bases between them. This CDR3 spans 14 amino acids. Germline V CDR1 and CDR2: MNHEY, SMNVEV (reference sequence). The DNA for the CDR3 is TGTGCCAGCAGTTTCACAGGGACCGCGTACGAGCAGTACTTC. As protein: CASSFTGTAYEQYF.

This chain connects TRBV12-3 or TRBV12-4 to TRBJ2-5; TRBD2 aligns across 8 bases. The CDR3 has 13 residues. V shed 3 bases and J 5 bases; nucleotides not matched to a gene: 2. DNA for the CDR3: TGTGCCAGCAGTTTCGGGGGGGTGGAGACCCAGTACTTC. This translates into CASSFGGVETQYF.

The chain recombines TRBV25-1 with TRBJ1-2; 7 bases line up with TRBD1. Germline CDR1 is MGHDK and CDR2 is SYGVNS. The trim removed 4 bases at V and 2 bases at J, leaving 7 bases unmatched. CDR3 length: 15 residues. CDR3 sequence reads: CASSGYYRGNYGYTF. The DNA of the CDR3 is TGTGCCAGCAGTGGTTACTACAGGGGAAACTATGGCTACACCTTC.

This clone has a single count. The CDR3 spells CATSDSDRGRSGEKLFF. The CDR3 DNA is TGTGCCACCAGTGATTCGGACAGGGGGCGATCCGGTGAAAAACTGTTTTTT. The rearrangement links TRBV24-1 to TRBJ1-4; 11 bases match TRBD1. Germline V lookup: CDR1 KGHDR, CDR2 SFDVKD. The CDR3 consists of 17 residues. V lost 2 bases and J lost 7; bases outside the gene matches: 8.

The chain uses TRBV9 and TRBJ2-2; 10 positions match TRBD2. CDR1 is SGDLS, CDR2 YYNGEE, per germline. This CDR3 is 16 amino acids long. J was trimmed by 3 bases and V by 6 bases; bases with no gene match: 8. CDR3 DNA sequence: TGTGCCAGCACTGGGCTAGCGGGAGAATACACCGGGGAGCTGTTTTTT. Amino acid sequence: CASTGLAGEYTGELFF.

V gene TRBV7-8 combines with J gene TRBJ1-5; D unresolved. V was cut by 5 bases and J by 5 bases, with 13 bases left in between. CDR3 length: 14 residues. Germline V gene sequence: CDR1 SGHVS, CDR2 FQNEAQ. CDR3 in amino acids: CASSPDGRDQPQHF. The CDR3 DNA reads TGTGCCAGCAGCCCGGACGGGAGAGATCAGCCCCAGCATTTT.

The genes are TRBV7-3 and TRBJ2-5, with 8 bases lining up with TRBD1. CDR1 is SGHTA, CDR2 FQGTGA, per germline. V was clipped by 5 bases and J by 4 bases; unmatched bases: 3. This CDR3 has 13 residues. The chain's CDR3 is CASSPGTGETQYF. In DNA, the CDR3 is TGTGCCAGCAGCCCCGGGACAGGAGAGACCCAGTACTTC.

The chain has TRBV12-3 or TRBV12-4 and TRBJ1-5; D remains ambiguous. Trimming removed 3 bases from V and 6 bases from J, with 9 bases in between. The CDR3 spans 13 residues. The CDR3 DNA is TGTGCCAGCAGTTTGATAACTTCTCAGCCCCAGCATTTT. It yields the protein CASSLITSQPQHF.

This sequence joins TRBV5-4 and TRBJ2-7; 8 bases align to TRBD2. Losses at the gene ends were 4 bases for V and 5 bases for J; bases not matched to a gene: 5. The CDR3 covers 13 residues. Germline V gives CDR1 SGHNT, CDR2 YYREEE (reference sequence). CDR3 nucleotides: TGTGCCAGCAGCGGGACTAGGTTCGACGAGCAGTACTTC. It codes for CASSGTRFDEQYF.

The chain employs TRBV28 and TRBJ1-3, with 7 bases identical to TRBD1. Germline V CDR1 and CDR2: MDHEN, SYDVKM. This CDR3 spans 13 amino acids. V lost 6 bases and J lost 2; bases outside the gene matches: 1. This CDR3 reads CASRGTAGNTIYF. The DNA of the CDR3 is TGTGCCAGCAGGGGGACAGCTGGAAACACCATATATTTT.

J is TRBJ1-3 and V is TRBV5-1; D is unresolved. CDR1 is SGHRS, CDR2 YFSETQ, per germline. With 4 bases removed from V and 8 bases from J, the gap between germline ends came to 13 bases. The CDR3 spans 13 residues. CDR3 residues: CASSPGYRDTIYF. The CDR3 nucleotides are TGCGCCAGCAGCCCCGGGTATCGGGACACCATATATTTT. Complete variable domain (other parts from reference TRBV5-1 and TRBJ1-3): KAGVTQTPRYLIKTRGQQVTLSCSPISGHRSVSWYQQTPGQGLQFLFEYFSETQRNKGNFPGRFSGRQFSNSRSEMNVSTLELGDSALYLCASSPGYRDTIYFGEGSWLTVV.